The 3 T cell receptor beta chains below were found in one sample sequenced in a study of T cells in Graves' hyperthyroidism and ophthalmopathy. Amplified TCR beta CDR3 regions derived from RNA transcripts. During a first-round RT-PCR of the TCR CDR3, the HTBI primer set was used. From the multiplex PCR reads, TCRdb called clonotypes with MiXCR, one entry per CDR3 protein. This table holds 600,000 to 850,000 distinct CDR3 sequences, around 19% found once. Sequencing was carried out using blood. These TCRs come from a woman between 50 and 59 years old with Graves' hyperthyroidism that later progressed to Graves' ophthalmopathy.

This clonotype was found a few times. The rearrangement joins TRBV12-3 or TRBV12-4 to TRBJ2-1; 10 bases align to TRBD1. This CDR3 has 14 amino acids. The V segment lost 10 bases and the J segment 5 bases; nucleotides outside the gene matches: 8. This chain's CDR3 is CATKRDRGHNEQFF. CDR3 sequence (DNA): TGTGCCACCAAGCGGGACAGGGGCCACAATGAGCAGTTCTTC.

A remark on this clonotype: One base away lies a much larger clone, so this may be a sequencing read error. The chain uses TRBV5-1 and TRBJ1-1; perhaps TRBD1 as D (5 bases). This CDR3 has 14 residues. Germline V CDR1 and CDR2: SGHRS, YFSETQ. CDR3 residues: CACRTGTGYTEAFF. The CDR3, as DNA: TGCGCCTGCAGAACTGGGACGGGATACACTGAAGCTTTCTTT.

The table lists this clonotype with many counts. CDR3 coding DNA: TGTGCCAGCAGTGGCAGGGGACAGGACACTGAAGCTTTCTTT. Residues: CASSGRGQDTEAFF. The chain couples TRBV2 to TRBJ1-1; 8 nucleotides match TRBD1. CDR1 SNHLY and CDR2 FYNNEI come from the germline V gene. The CDR3 is made up of 14 amino acids. Trimming at V came to 4 bases and at J to 3 bases, leaving 4 bases not matched to a gene.